The 10 T cell receptor beta chains given below trace back to one sample, sequenced in a study of T cells in Graves' hyperthyroidism and ophthalmopathy. Researchers amplified the TCR beta CDR3 regions from RNA transcripts. The primer set for the first-round RT-PCR of the TCR CDR3 was HTBI. TCRdb recomputed calls from the multiplex PCR reads with MiXCR, one row per CDR3 protein. The repertoire includes under 400,000 distinct CDR3 sequences, just under 25% of them detected once, and less than 75% sits in the top ten. Material for sequencing was blood. These receptors came from a man between 50 and 59 years old with Graves' hyperthyroidism.

The chain carries TRBV28 and TRBJ2-7; 7 bases map to TRBD1. The CDR3 is 16 residues long. The V gene end was trimmed by 5 bases and the J gene end by 3 bases; junction bases not matched to a gene: 13. The V gene's germline CDR1 is MDHEN and CDR2 SYDVKM. CDR3 in DNA: TGTGCCAGCAGTACCCGACAGGGCTTGTCATTCTACGAGCAGTACTTC. Residues: CASSTRQGLSFYEQYF. The variable domain in full, with the rest retrieved from reference TRBV28 and TRBJ2-7, is DVKVTQSSRYLVKRTGEKVFLECVQDMDHENMFWYRQDPGLGLRLIYFSYDVKMKEKGDIPEGYSVSREKKERFSLILESASTNQTSMYLCASSTRQGLSFYEQYFGPGTRLTVT.

Regarding this clonotype: This is likely a read error, given that the CDR3 carries no conserved phenylalanine or tryptophan at its end. V is TRBV10-3 and J is TRBJ2-7, with 8 bases lining up with TRBD1. Germline V gene data show CDR1 as ENHRY and CDR2 as SYGVKD. CDR3 length: 14 amino acids. V trimming: 10 bases; J trimming: 2 bases; junction bases outside the gene matches: 10. CDR3 nucleotide sequence: TGTGCCAGCAGCCCGGGACAGGCTACCTACGAGCAGTACTAC. This encodes CASSPGQATYEQYY.

The V gene is TRBV30, the J gene TRBJ2-3; 13 bases are a match to TRBD2. V gave up 3 bases and J gave up 4 bases; unmatched junction bases: 7. The CDR3 loop spans 16 amino acids. Germline V gene lookup returns CDR1 GTSNPN and CDR2 SVGIG (reference sequence). The CDR3 protein is CAWSNPGLAGADTQYF. In nucleotides, the CDR3 is TGTGCCTGGAGCAATCCCGGACTAGCGGGGGCAGATACGCAGTATTTT. Full variable domain (outside the CDR3, taken from reference TRBV30 and TRBJ2-3): SQTIHQWPATLVQPVGSPLSLECTVEGTSNPNLYWYRQAAGRGLQLLFYSVGIGQISSEVPQNLSASRPQDRQFILSSKKLLLSDSGFYLCAWSNPGLAGADTQYFGPGTRLTVL.

The chain employs TRBV20-1 and TRBJ1-1; D gene uncertain. CDR1 and CDR2 from the germline V gene are DFQATT and SNEGSKA (reference sequence). The length of the CDR3 is 12 residues. The V and J ends lost 5 bases and 0 bases respectively, with 7 bases between them. This chain's CDR3 is CSASDMNTEAFF. The CDR3 DNA sequence: TGCAGTGCTTCCGACATGAACACTGAAGCTTTCTTT.

This clonotype was found many times. This chain connects TRBV7-3 to TRBJ2-3, with 10 positions matching TRBD2. The CDR3 sequence is 19 residues long. J gave up 1 base and V 1 base, and 11 bases lay outside the gene matches. Germline V gives CDR1 SGHTA, CDR2 FQGTGA. The CDR3 loop reads CASSLRPSGSGRGTDTQYF. The CDR3 region has the DNA TGTGCCAGCAGCTTAAGGCCTAGCGGGAGCGGTCGGGGCACAGATACGCAGTATTTT.

This chain links TRBV10-2 with TRBJ1-3, with a possible D match to TRBD1 (5 bases). CDR3 length equals 15 residues. Looked up from germline, CDR1 is WSHSY and CDR2 is SAAADI. V was cut by 6 bases and J by 0 bases, with 12 bases left in between. DNA of the CDR3: TGCGCCAGCAGGGGGACGGCGAGCTCTGGAAACACCATATATTTT. As protein: CASRGTASSGNTIYF.

The chain has TRBV12-3 or TRBV12-4 and TRBJ2-2; 8 bases are shared with TRBD1. This CDR3 comprises 13 residues. Germline trimming cut 6 bases from V and 7 bases from J; bases unmatched to any gene: 4. CDR3 in amino acids: CASRGQGIGELFF. As DNA, the CDR3 is TGTGCCAGCAGAGGACAGGGCATCGGGGAGCTGTTTTTT.

V and J are TRBV7-9 and TRBJ2-3; D uncertain. The V gene's germline CDR1 is SEHNR and CDR2 FQNEAQ (reference sequence). With 7 bases removed from V and 2 bases from J, the gap between germline ends came to 13 bases. CDR3 length: 14 residues. The DNA of the CDR3 is TGTGCCAGCAATCTAGGCGGCCACACAGATACGCAGTATTTT. Translated: CASNLGGHTDTQYF. Supplemented by reference TRBV7-9 and TRBJ2-3, the full variable domain reads DTGVSQNPRHKITKRGQNVTFRCDPISEHNRLYWYRQTLGQGPEFLTYFQNEAQLEKSRLLSDRFSAERPKGSFSTLEIQRTEQGDSAMYLCASNLGGHTDTQYFGPGTRLTVL.

The CDR3 sequence: CASSPPTGNTEAFF. Written as DNA, the CDR3 is TGTGCCAGCAGCCCACCGACAGGCAACACTGAAGCTTTCTTT. The chain is built from TRBV11-2 and TRBJ1-1; the D gene is possibly TRBD1 (6 bases). V was trimmed by 5 bases and J by 2 bases, leaving 12 bases between them. Germline V gene sequence: CDR1 SGHAT, CDR2 FQNNGV. The length of the CDR3 is 14 residues.

There are a few counts of this clonotype. The chain has TRBV28 and TRBJ2-3; 9 nucleotides align to TRBD2. Germline CDR1 is MDHEN and CDR2 is SYDVKM. The length of the CDR3 is 16 residues. V dropped 5 bases and J dropped 5; count of bases not matched to a gene: 11. The CDR3 sequence: CASSLDWREGLDTQYF. The CDR3 nucleotides read TGTGCCAGCAGTCTTGATTGGCGGGAGGGCCTAGATACGCAGTATTTT.